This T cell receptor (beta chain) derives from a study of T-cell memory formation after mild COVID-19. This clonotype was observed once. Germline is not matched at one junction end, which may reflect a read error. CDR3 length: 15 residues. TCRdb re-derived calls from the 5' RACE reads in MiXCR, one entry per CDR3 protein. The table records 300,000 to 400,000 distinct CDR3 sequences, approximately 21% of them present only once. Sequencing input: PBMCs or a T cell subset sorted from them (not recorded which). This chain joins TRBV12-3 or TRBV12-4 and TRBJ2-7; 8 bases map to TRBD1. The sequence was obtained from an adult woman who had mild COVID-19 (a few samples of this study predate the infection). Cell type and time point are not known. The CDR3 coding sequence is TGTGCCAGCAGCCGGGGAGACAGGGGCTCCCACGAGCAGTACTTC. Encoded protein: CASSRGDRGSHEQYF.